Listed here are 26 T cell receptor beta chains from one sample, sequenced in a study of cytomegalovirus exposure and HLA in healthy donors. Clones were read by immunoSEQ multiplex PCR, and TCRdb kept only the in-frame ones, dropping some. The table includes around 160,000 clones, 91% detected once. Sequencing used PBMCs. The receptors stem from a woman under 30 in good health and CMV-seropositive.

This chain's CDR3 is CASSKARLATTDTQYF. For the CDR3, the DNA is TGTGCCAGCAGCAAAGCGAGACTCGCAACCACAGATACGCAGTATTTT. This chain connects TRBV21-1 to TRBJ2-3; the D call of TRBD2 is as the table states it, not checked on the DNA. TRBV21-1 is listed as a pseudogene. CDR3 length: 16 residues.

The chain combines TRBV9 with TRBJ2-3; no definite D call. The CDR3 spans 11 residues. CDR1 and CDR2 from the germline V gene are SGDLS and YYNGEE. Trimming took 4 bases from V and 5 from J, leaving 5 bases between them. The CDR3 sequence: CASSFQDTQYF. The CDR3 DNA follows: TGTGCCAGCAGCTTCCAAGATACGCAGTATTTT.

This clone came up once. The chain uses TRBV2 and TRBJ2-3, with 9 bases that match TRBD2. Trimming took 1 base from V and 2 from J; bases not matched to a gene: 4. CDR1 is SNHLY, CDR2 FYNNEI, per germline. The CDR3 consists of 16 residues. CDR3 sequence: CASSEVGGGATDTQYF. The CDR3 DNA reads as TGTGCCAGCAGTGAAGTGGGCGGGGGGGCCACAGATACGCAGTATTTT.

This clone was recorded a few times. The CDR3 loop reads CARSLRQGTDTQYF. The CDR3 nucleotides are TGTGCCAGAAGCTTGCGTCAGGGCACAGATACGCAGTATTTT. The rearrangement uses TRBV5-3 and TRBJ2-3; D not resolved. TRBV5-3 is flagged as an ORF with uncertain function. This CDR3 region has 14 residues. With 1 base removed from V and 1 base from J, the gap between germline ends came to 7 bases.

This chain links TRBV15 with TRBJ1-3, with 7 bases lining up with TRBD1. The CDR3 runs 15 residues. Trimming cost V 5 bases and J 4 bases; bases outside gene matches: 8. Germline assignment: CDR1 LNHNV and CDR2 YYDKDF (reference sequence). CDR3 in amino acids: CATSRSRQGGNTIYF. CDR3 DNA: TGTGCCACCAGCCGCAGCCGACAGGGAGGAAACACCATATATTTT.

The V gene is TRBV28, the J gene TRBJ2-7, with 7 bases lining up with TRBD2. Germline trimming cut 6 bases from V and 2 bases from J; bases unmatched to any gene: 10. This CDR3 is 15 amino acids long. Germline V gene data show CDR1 as MDHEN and CDR2 as SYDVKM. The CDR3 spells CASSTTGTTPYEQYF. The CDR3 DNA is TGTGCCAGCAGCACGACCGGGACTACCCCCTACGAGCAGTACTTC.

The chain is built from TRBV2 and TRBJ2-7; 7 positions agree with TRBD2. Germline CDR1 reads SNHLY; CDR2 reads FYNNEI. The CDR3 contains 14 residues. The J segment lost 0 bases and the V segment lost 8 bases, leaving 7 bases of the junction unmatched. CDR3 region: CASGGGGPSYEQYF. In DNA form, the CDR3 reads TGTGCCAGCGGGGGGGGTGGTCCCTCCTACGAGCAGTACTTC.

This chain joins TRBV5-1 and TRBJ2-2, with D perhaps matching TRBD2 (6 bases). The CDR3 is 13 residues long. Trimming removed 3 bases at V and 8 bases at J, with 11 bases between. Germline V gene lookup returns CDR1 SGHRS and CDR2 YFSETQ. For the CDR3, the DNA is TGCGCCAGCAGCTCCTACCTAGCGGGGGAGCTGTTTTTT. Translation: CASSSYLAGELFF.

The genes are TRBV5-1 and TRBJ1-1; D uncertain. Trimming took 3 bases from V and 0 from J, leaving 12 bases between them. This CDR3 has 15 residues. Germline lookup yields CDR1 SGHRS and CDR2 YFSETQ. The CDR3 coding sequence is TGCGCCAGCAGCTCAGGACTGTCTTTGAACACTGAAGCTTTCTTT. Translating it yields CASSSGLSLNTEAFF.

This chain connects TRBV28 to TRBJ1-5; D gene uncertain. With 3 bases removed from V and 1 base from J, the gap between germline ends came to 4 bases. The CDR3 is 13 amino acids. Germline CDR1 is MDHEN and CDR2 is SYDVKM. The CDR3, as DNA: TGTGCCAGCAGTTTGGAGAGCAATCAGCCCCAGCATTTT. Amino acid sequence: CASSLESNQPQHF.

This rearrangement joins TRBV2 to TRBJ2-1; 8 nucleotides agree with TRBD1. CDR3 length equals 14 residues. In germline, CDR1 is SNHLY, CDR2 FYNNEI. The trim removed 5 bases at V and 7 bases at J, leaving 7 bases unmatched. CDR3: CASSPRTGRNEQFF. CDR3 in DNA: TGTGCCAGCAGTCCTCGGACAGGGAGGAATGAGCAGTTCTTC.

This chain uses TRBV2 with TRBJ2-5, with 10 bases lining up with TRBD2. Germline CDR1 is SNHLY and CDR2 is FYNNEI. CDR3 length: 14 residues. Losses at the gene ends were 11 bases for V and 4 bases for J; bases not matched to a gene: 10. This CDR3 reads CAAHGASGRETQYF. CDR3 DNA sequence: TGTGCCGCCCACGGGGCTAGCGGGAGAGAGACCCAGTACTTC.

The chain combines TRBV29-1 with TRBJ2-6; D is uncertain. This CDR3 has 16 amino acids. From germline, CDR1 is SQVTM and CDR2 ANQGSEA. With 0 bases removed from V and 0 bases from J, the gap between germline ends came to 9 bases. The CDR3, as DNA: TGCAGCGTTGAAGACAGAAGTCACTCTGGGGCCAACGTCCTGACTTTC. Its translation: CSVEDRSHSGANVLTF. The full variable domain, with the rest looked up from reference TRBV29-1 and TRBJ2-6, is SAVISQKPSRDICQRGTSLTIQCQVDSQVTMMFWYRQQPGQSLTLIATANQGSEATYESGFVIDKFPISRPNLTFSTLTVSNMSPEDSSIYLCSVEDRSHSGANVLTFGAGSRLTVL.

The chain joins TRBV19 to TRBJ1-2; 8 positions agree with TRBD1. J lost 8 bases, V lost 7 bases, and 12 bases had no gene match. This CDR3 comprises 14 residues. Germline CDR1 LNHDA, CDR2 SQIVND (reference sequence). In nucleotides, the CDR3 is TGTGCCAGTACACAGGGGGGCCGAATAGAGGGCTACACCTTC. It encodes CASTQGGRIEGYTF.

The V and J genes are TRBV7-6 and TRBJ1-1; D is perhaps TRBD1 (6 bases). The germline V and J ends were trimmed by 5 bases and 1 base, with 14 bases remaining between them. Germline V gene data show CDR1 as SGHVS and CDR2 as FNYEAQ. This CDR3 is 15 amino acids long. CDR3 coding DNA: TGTGCCAGCAGCCAAGGGGGGGGCCGGAACACTGAAGCTTTCTTT. Translating gives CASSQGGGRNTEAFF.

The chain employs TRBV7-6 and TRBJ2-7; 11 bases fit TRBD2. The CDR3 runs 15 residues. CDR1 is SGHVS and CDR2 is FNYEAQ in the germline V gene. The V and J ends lost 5 bases and 4 bases, in that order; junction bases with no gene match: 7. The DNA for the CDR3 is TGTGCCAGCAGCCACACTAGCGGGAGACGTTACGAGCAGTACTTC. This sequence encodes CASSHTSGRRYEQYF.

V gene TRBV5-1 combines with J gene TRBJ2-1; 9 bases fit TRBD1. The CDR3 is made up of 14 amino acids. Per germline, CDR1 SGHRS and CDR2 YFSETQ. Unmatched junction bases numbered 7, after V lost 4 bases and J lost 8 bases. This CDR3 reads CASSGGQGIDEQFF. The CDR3 DNA reads TGCGCCAGCAGCGGCGGACAGGGGATAGATGAGCAGTTCTTC.

This chain links TRBV10-1 with TRBJ2-7; D is possibly TRBD1 (5 bases). This CDR3 region has 15 residues. V was pared by 1 base and J by 2 bases, with 12 bases between. Per the germline V gene, CDR1 is WNHNN and CDR2 is SYGVQD (reference sequence). CDR3 nucleotide sequence: TGCGCCAGCAGTGAGTGGGGCGGCATCCCCTACGAGCAGTACTTC. It translates to CASSEWGGIPYEQYF.

This rearrangement joins TRBV29-1 to TRBJ1-1; D gene uncertain. Trimming took off 1 base at V and 2 bases at J, with 14 bases between the two ends. The CDR3 totals 15 residues. Germline V gene sequence: CDR1 SQVTM, CDR2 ANQGSEA. The CDR3 DNA is TGCAGCGTTGAAGTCTGGAGCCGGGGAAACACTGAAGCTTTCTTT. It codes for CSVEVWSRGNTEAFF.

The chain couples TRBV2 to TRBJ1-2, with 8 bases identical to TRBD1. CDR1 and CDR2 from the germline V gene are SNHLY and FYNNEI. This CDR3 contains 14 residues. Unmatched junction bases numbered 6, after V lost 5 bases and J lost 4 bases. CDR3 in DNA: TGTGCCAGCAGTCCGGCAGGGGGCACCTATGGCTACACCTTC. Its protein product is CASSPAGGTYGYTF. The full variable domain, with the rest looked up from reference TRBV2 and TRBJ1-2, is EPEVTQTPSHQVTQMGQEVILRCVPISNHLYFYWYRQILGQKVEFLVSFYNNEISEKSEIFDDQFSVERPDGSNFTLKIRSTKLEDSAMYFCASSPAGGTYGYTFGSGTRLTVV.

The CDR3 DNA sequence: TGTGCCAGCAGTGAAATTAAGGGGAGGGGTGAAAAACTGTTTTTT. Protein product: CASSEIKGRGEKLFF. The V and J genes are TRBV2 and TRBJ1-4; perhaps TRBD1 as D (5 bases). CDR1 is SNHLY, CDR2 FYNNEI, per germline. Trimming shortened V by 2 bases and J by 7 bases, and 14 bases separated the two germline ends. CDR3 size: 15 residues.

This chain joins TRBV5-1 and TRBJ1-1; D is unresolved. The V gene lost 4 bases and the J gene lost 6 bases, with 13 bases spanning the gap. Germline loops: CDR1 SGHRS, CDR2 YFSETQ. CDR3 length: 13 amino acids. CDR3 residues: CASSKLSGSEAFF. The CDR3 region has the DNA TGCGCCAGCAGCAAATTATCCGGGTCTGAAGCTTTCTTT.

This clone was detected only once. The chain carries TRBV29-1 and TRBJ2-5; 9 nucleotides agree with TRBD1. The V segment lost 3 bases and the J segment 6 bases; nucleotides outside the gene matches: 11. CDR3 length equals 15 residues. Germline CDR1 reads SQVTM; CDR2 reads ANQGSEA. This chain's CDR3 is CSVDALGQGKKTQYF. CDR3 DNA: TGCAGCGTTGATGCCCTGGGACAGGGAAAAAAGACCCAGTACTTC.

This rearrangement joins TRBV7-2 to TRBJ2-3; D unclear. From germline, CDR1 is SGHTA and CDR2 FQGNSA. The ends were cut back, 3 bases at V and 3 bases at J, with 7 bases in the middle. The CDR3 loop spans 13 amino acids. The CDR3 nucleotides read TGTGCCAGCAGCTTCTCCTCGACAGATACGCAGTATTTT. Translation gives CASSFSSTDTQYF.

The chain has TRBV28 and TRBJ2-3, with 7 nucleotides matching TRBD1. V lost 8 bases and J lost 0; bases outside the gene matches: 14. CDR3 length: 17 amino acids. From germline, CDR1 is MDHEN and CDR2 SYDVKM. CDR3 residues: CASASETGFTSTDTQYF. The CDR3 DNA follows: TGTGCCAGCGCATCCGAGACAGGGTTTACTAGCACAGATACGCAGTATTTT.

This chain joins TRBV5-6 and TRBJ2-3, with D maybe TRBD2 (5 bases). Trimming pared 4 bases from V and 6 bases from J, leaving 18 bases between. Germline V lookup: CDR1 SGHDT, CDR2 YYEEEE. The CDR3 is made up of 15 amino acids. CDR3 sequence: CASSAPEVTTDTQYF. The CDR3 DNA reads as TGTGCCAGCAGCGCGCCCGAAGTGACTACGGATACGCAGTATTTT.